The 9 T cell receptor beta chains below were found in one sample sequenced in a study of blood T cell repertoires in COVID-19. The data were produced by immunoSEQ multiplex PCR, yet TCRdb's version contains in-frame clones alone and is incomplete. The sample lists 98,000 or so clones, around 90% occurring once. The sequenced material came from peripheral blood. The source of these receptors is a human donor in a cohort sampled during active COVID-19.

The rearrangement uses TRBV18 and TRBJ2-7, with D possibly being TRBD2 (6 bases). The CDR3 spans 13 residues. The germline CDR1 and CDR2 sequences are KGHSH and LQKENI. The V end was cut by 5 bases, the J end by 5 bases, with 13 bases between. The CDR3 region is CASSSLGGDEQYF. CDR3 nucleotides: TGTGCCAGCTCAAGCTTGGGGGGTGACGAGCAGTACTTC. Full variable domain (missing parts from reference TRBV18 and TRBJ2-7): NAGVMQNPRHLVRRRGQEARLRCSPMKGHSHVYWYRQLPEEGLKFMVYLQKENIIDESGMPKERFSAEFPKEGPSILRIQQVVRGDSAAYFCASSSLGGDEQYFGPGTRLTVT.

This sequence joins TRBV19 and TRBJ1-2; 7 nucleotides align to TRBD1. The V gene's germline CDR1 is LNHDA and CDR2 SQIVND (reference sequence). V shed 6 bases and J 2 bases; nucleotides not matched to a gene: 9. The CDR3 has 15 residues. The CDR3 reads CASRDTGQLNYGYTF. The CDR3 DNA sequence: TGTGCCAGTAGGGACACGGGACAGCTGAACTATGGCTACACCTTC.

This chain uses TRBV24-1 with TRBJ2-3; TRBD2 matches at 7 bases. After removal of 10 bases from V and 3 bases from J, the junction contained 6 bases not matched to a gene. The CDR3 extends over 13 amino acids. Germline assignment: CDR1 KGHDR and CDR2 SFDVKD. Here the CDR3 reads CATGEGRTDTQYF. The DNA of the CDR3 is TGTGCCACGGGGGAGGGTCGGACAGATACGCAGTATTTT.

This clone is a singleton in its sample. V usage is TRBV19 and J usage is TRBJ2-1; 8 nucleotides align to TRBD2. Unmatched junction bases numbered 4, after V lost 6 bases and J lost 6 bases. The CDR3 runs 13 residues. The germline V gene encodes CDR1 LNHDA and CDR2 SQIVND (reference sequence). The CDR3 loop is CASRVGLGNEQFF. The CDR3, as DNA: TGTGCCAGTAGGGTGGGACTAGGCAATGAGCAGTTCTTC.

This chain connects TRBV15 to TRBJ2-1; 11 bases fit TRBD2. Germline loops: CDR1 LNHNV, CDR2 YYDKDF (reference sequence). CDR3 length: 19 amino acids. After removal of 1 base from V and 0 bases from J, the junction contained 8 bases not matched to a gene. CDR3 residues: CATSRVGTSGVSSYNEQFF. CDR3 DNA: TGTGCCACCAGCAGAGTCGGGACTAGCGGAGTAAGCTCCTACAATGAGCAGTTCTTC.

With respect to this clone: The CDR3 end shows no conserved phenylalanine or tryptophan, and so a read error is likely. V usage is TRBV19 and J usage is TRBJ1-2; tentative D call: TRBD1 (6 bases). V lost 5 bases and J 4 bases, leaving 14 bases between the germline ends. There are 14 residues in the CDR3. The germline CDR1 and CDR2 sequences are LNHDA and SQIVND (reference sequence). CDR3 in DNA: TGTGCCAGTAGTGCGGACCTAGGGGGCTATGGCTACACCCTC. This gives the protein CASSADLGGYGYTL.

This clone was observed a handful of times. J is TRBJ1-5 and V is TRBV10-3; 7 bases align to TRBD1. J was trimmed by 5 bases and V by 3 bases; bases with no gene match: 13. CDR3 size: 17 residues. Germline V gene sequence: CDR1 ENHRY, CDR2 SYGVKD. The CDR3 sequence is CAISESIGGLGDQPQHF. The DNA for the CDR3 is TGTGCCATCAGTGAAAGTATAGGGGGCCTCGGGGATCAGCCCCAGCATTTT.

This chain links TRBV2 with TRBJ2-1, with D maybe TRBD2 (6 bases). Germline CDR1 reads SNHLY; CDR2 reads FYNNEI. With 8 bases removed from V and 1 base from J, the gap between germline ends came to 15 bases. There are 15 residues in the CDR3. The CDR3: CASLPGRGSYNEQFF. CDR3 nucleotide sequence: TGTGCCAGCCTCCCGGGGCGGGGATCCTACAATGAGCAGTTCTTC.

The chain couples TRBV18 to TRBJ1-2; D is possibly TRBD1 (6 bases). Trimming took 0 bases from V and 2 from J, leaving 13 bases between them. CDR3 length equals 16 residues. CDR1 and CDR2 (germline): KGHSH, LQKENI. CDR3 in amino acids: CASSPPNGQQNYGYTF. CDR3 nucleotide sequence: TGTGCCAGCTCACCACCGAATGGACAGCAAAACTATGGCTACACCTTC.